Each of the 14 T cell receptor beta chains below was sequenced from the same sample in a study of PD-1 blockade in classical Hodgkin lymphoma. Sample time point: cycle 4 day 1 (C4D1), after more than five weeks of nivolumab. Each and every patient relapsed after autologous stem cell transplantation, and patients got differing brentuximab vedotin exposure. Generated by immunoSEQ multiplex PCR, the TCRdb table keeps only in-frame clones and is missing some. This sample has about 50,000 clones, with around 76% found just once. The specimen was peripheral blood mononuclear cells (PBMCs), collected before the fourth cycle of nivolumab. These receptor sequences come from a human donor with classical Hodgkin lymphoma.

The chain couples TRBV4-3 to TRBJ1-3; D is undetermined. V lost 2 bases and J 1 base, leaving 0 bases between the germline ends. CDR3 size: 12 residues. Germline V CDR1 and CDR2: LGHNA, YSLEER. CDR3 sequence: CASSQSGNTIYF. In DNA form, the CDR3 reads TGCGCCAGCAGCCAATCTGGAAACACCATATATTTT.

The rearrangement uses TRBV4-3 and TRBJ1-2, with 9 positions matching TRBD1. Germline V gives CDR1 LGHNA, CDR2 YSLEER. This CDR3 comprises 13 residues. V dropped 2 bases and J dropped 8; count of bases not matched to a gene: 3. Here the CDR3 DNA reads TGCGCCAGCAGCCAAACAGGGGGCGACGGCTACACCTTC. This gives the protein CASSQTGGDGYTF.

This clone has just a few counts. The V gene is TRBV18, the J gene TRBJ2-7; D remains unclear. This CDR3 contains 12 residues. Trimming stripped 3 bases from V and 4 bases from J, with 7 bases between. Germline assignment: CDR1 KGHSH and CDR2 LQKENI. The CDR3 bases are TGTGCCAGCTCACCCGTCGCATACGAGCAGTACTTC. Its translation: CASSPVAYEQYF.

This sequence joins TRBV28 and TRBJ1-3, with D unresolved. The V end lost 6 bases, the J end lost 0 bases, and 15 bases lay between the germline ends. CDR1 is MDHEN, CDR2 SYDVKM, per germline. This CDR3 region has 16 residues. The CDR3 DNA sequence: TGTGCCAGCAGCTATTACAGCAGGTTCTCTGGAAACACCATATATTTT. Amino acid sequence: CASSYYSRFSGNTIYF.

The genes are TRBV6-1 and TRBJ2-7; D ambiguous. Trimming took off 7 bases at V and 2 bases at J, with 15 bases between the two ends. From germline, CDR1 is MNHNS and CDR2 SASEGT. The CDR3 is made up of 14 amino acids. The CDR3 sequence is CASTRTVKAYEQYF. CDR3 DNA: TGTGCCAGCACCAGGACGGTAAAAGCCTACGAGCAGTACTTC.

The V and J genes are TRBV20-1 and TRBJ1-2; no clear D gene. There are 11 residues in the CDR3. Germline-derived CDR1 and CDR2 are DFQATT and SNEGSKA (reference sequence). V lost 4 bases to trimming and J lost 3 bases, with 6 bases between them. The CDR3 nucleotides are TGCAGTGCTACCCAGGACTATGGCTACACCTTC. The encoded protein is CSATQDYGYTF.

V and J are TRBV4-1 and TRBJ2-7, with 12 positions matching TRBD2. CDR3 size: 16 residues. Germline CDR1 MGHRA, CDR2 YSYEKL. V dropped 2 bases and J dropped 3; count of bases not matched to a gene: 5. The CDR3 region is CASSQPSSGRGYEQYF. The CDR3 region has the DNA TGCGCCAGCAGCCAACCCTCTAGCGGGAGGGGCTACGAGCAGTACTTC.

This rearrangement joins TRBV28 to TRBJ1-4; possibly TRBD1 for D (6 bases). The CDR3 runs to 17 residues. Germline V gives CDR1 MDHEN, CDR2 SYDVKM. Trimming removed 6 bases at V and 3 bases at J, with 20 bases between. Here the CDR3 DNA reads TGTGCCAGCAGCTACCGACAGGTACAAGGTCCTAATGAAAAACTGTTTTTT. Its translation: CASSYRQVQGPNEKLFF.

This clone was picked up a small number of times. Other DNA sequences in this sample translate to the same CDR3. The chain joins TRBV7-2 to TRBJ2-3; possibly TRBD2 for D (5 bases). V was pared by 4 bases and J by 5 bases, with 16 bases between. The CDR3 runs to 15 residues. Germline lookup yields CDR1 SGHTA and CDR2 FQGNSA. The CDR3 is CASSSSGGAGDTQYF. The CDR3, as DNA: TGTGCCAGCAGCTCGAGCGGAGGAGCCGGAGATACGCAGTATTTT.

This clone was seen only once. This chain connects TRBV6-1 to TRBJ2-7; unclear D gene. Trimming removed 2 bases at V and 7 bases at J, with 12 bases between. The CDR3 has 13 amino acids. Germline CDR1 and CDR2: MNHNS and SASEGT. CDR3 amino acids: CASSESDPGEQYF. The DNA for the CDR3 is TGTGCCAGCAGTGAATCCGATCCGGGTGAGCAGTACTTC.

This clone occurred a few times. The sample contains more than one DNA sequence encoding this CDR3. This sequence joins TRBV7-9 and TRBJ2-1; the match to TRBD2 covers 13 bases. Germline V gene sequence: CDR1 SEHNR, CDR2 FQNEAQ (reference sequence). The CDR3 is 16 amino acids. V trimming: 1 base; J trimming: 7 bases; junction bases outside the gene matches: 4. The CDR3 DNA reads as TGTGCCAGCAGCTTAGGCCCGGGACTAGCGGGGAATGAGCAGTTCTTC. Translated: CASSLGPGLAGNEQFF.

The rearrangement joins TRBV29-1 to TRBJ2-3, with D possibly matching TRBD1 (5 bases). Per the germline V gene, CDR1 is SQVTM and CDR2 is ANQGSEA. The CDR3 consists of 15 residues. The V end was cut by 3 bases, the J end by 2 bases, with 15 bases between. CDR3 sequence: CSVESLRVNTDTQYF. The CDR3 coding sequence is TGCAGCGTTGAGTCCCTCAGGGTGAACACAGATACGCAGTATTTT.

CDR3 DNA: TGTGCCAGCAGTTTGGGCAGGCTAGCGGGAGAAGAGACCCAGTACTTC. Translation gives CASSLGRLAGEETQYF. The chain joins TRBV28 to TRBJ2-5, with 10 bases fitting TRBD2. Germline V gene sequence: CDR1 MDHEN, CDR2 SYDVKM. J was trimmed by 3 bases and V by 3 bases; bases with no gene match: 7. This CDR3 region has 16 residues.

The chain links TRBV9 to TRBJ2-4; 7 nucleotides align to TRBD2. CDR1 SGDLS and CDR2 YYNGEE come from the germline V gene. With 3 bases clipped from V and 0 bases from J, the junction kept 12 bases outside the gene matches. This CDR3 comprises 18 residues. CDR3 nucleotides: TGTGCCAGCAGCGGAGGATTGGTCGGGGGGAAAGCCAAAAACATTCAGTACTTC. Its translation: CASSGGLVGGKAKNIQYF.